The rows below give T cell receptor beta chains drawn from one sample of a study of blood T cell repertoires in COVID-19. Sequencing was performed with immunoSEQ multiplex PCR; in TCRdb, only in-frame clones are kept and a portion is missing. The sample carries some 250,000 clones, 75% to 90% recorded once. Sequenced: peripheral blood. The receptor source for this set is a man aged 60 to 75 who had recovered from COVID-19. Both conserved end residues are part of each CDR3. D genes are given only for firm matches. Where a row states a size, it is once, few, many or the class of an expanded clone; other rows omit it.

j_call v_call d_call clone_size cdr3_nt cdr3_aa
TRBJ2-2 TRBV6-5 TRBD1 NA TGTGCCAGCAGTTCGACAGGGGCGGCGACCGGGGAGCTGTTTTTT CASSSTGAATGELFF
TRBJ1-2 TRBV6-5 NA NA TGTGCCAGCAGGATGGGAGGCTATGGCTACACCTTC CASRMGGYGYTF
TRBJ2-6 TRBV5-8 NA NA TGTGCCAGCAGCTCAGGGAACTCCGGGGCCAACGTCCTGACTTTC CASSSGNSGANVLTF
TRBJ1-2 TRBV18 TRBD1 NA TGTGCCAGCTCACCACGCAGGGGGCATGATGGCTACACCTTC CASSPRRGHDGYTF
TRBJ2-1 TRBV11-3 NA NA TGTGCCAGCAGCACCGGACAGGCGGGGAATGAGCAGTTCTTC CASSTGQAGNEQFF
TRBJ2-5 TRBV9 NA NA TGTGCCAGCAGCGTTTCGCTAGCCGGAGAGACCCAGTACTTC CASSVSLAGETQYF
TRBJ2-1 TRBV7-9 NA NA TGTGCCAGCGGAGGGGGGGCGTCCTACAATGAGCAGTTCTTC CASGGGASYNEQFF
TRBJ2-3 TRBV7-2 NA NA TGTGCCAGCAGCTTATTACTAGGCACAGATACGCAGTATTTT CASSLLLGTDTQYF
TRBJ1-1 TRBV6-5 NA NA TGTGCCAGCACCAAGGGGGGGGCGAACACTGAAGCTTTCTTT CASTKGGANTEAFF
TRBJ2-5 TRBV6-1 NA NA TGTGCCAGCAGTGAAGAGGGGGAAATCAGTGGAGAGACCCAGTACTTC CASSEEGEISGETQYF
TRBJ2-1 TRBV18 NA once TGTGCCAGCTCCCGAGGGGGGGGCAATGAGCAGTTCTTC CASSRGGGNEQFF
TRBJ2-7 TRBV14 TRBD2 NA TGTGCCAGCAGCCAAGGAAGCGGGGGAGGGACCTACGAGCAGTACTTC CASSQGSGGGTYEQYF
TRBJ2-2 TRBV12-3/TRBV12-4 NA NA TGTGCCAGCAGTTCTGGGGGCGGCGGGGAGCTGTTTTTT CASSSGGGGELFF